A single sample is the source of the 28 T cell receptor beta chains below, sequenced in a study of regulatory T cells in long-lasting Graves disease. Noted time point: newly diagnosed GD, antithyroid drugs for less than 3 months. The authors made the TCR library using RNA they extracted from PBMCs. Both iRepertoire HTBI primers and Arm-PCR of CDR3 regions were used to build the TCR beta libraries. TCRdb re-analysed the multiplex PCR reads in MiXCR, keeping a single row per CDR3 protein. Here the sample spans over 500,000 distinct CDR3 sequences, roughly 15% being singletons. These data were also reused for a study on T cells in Graves' hyperthyroidism and ophthalmopathy.

The sample consisted of peripheral blood mononuclear cells (PBMCs), taken at new diagnosis, from a patient treated with antithyroid drugs. The receptors stem from a woman aged 30 to 39 with Graves disease.

In the case of this clonotype: This sequence is one base from a far larger clone and is likely a read error. J is TRBJ1-1 and V is TRBV28; D unresolved. The V end lost 3 bases, the J end lost 0 bases, and 11 bases lay between the germline ends. The CDR3 spans 15 residues. Germline V CDR1 and CDR2: MDHEN, SYDVKM. CDR3 loop: CASSLIDPVNTEAFF. For the CDR3, the DNA is TGTGCCAGCAGTTTGATCGACCCCGTGAACACTGAAGCTTTCTTT.

The table lists this clonotype with many counts. The chain employs TRBV28 and TRBJ1-2, with D possibly matching TRBD1 (5 bases). V lost 6 bases to trimming and J lost 7 bases, with 21 bases between them. Germline V gives CDR1 MDHEN, CDR2 SYDVKM. The CDR3 is 15 residues long. The CDR3, as DNA: TGTGCCAGCAGACCCCGGGACCAAAGAATGGGTGGCTACACCTTC. It yields the protein CASRPRDQRMGGYTF.

The gene calls are TRBV30 and TRBJ2-1, with D perhaps being TRBD1 or TRBD2 (6 bases each). Germline values: CDR1 GTSNPN, CDR2 SVGIG (reference sequence). The V end lost 6 bases, the J end lost 3 bases, and 12 bases lay between the germline ends. CDR3 length: 13 residues. The CDR3 loop is CACDGGGYNEQFF. In DNA form, the CDR3 reads TGTGCCTGCGACGGGGGCGGCTACAATGAGCAGTTCTTC.

This clonotype was picked up many times. The rearrangement uses TRBV7-9 and TRBJ2-3; perhaps D is TRBD1 or TRBD2 (6 bases each). CDR3 size: 14 residues. Deletions cut 1 base from V and 4 bases from J, with 9 bases between. Germline V lookup: CDR1 SEHNR, CDR2 FQNEAQ (reference sequence). CDR3 sequence reads: CASSLGGASDTQYF. CDR3 nucleotide sequence: TGTGCCAGCAGCTTAGGGGGGGCTTCAGATACGCAGTATTTT.

The rearrangement links TRBV30 to TRBJ2-3, with D possibly being TRBD1 (5 bases). The CDR3 spans 13 residues. CDR1 is GTSNPN, CDR2 SVGIG, per germline (reference sequence). V was clipped by 5 bases and J by 4 bases, with 13 bases between them. CDR3 loop: CAWGDQGPDTQYF. DNA for the CDR3: TGTGCCTGGGGTGATCAGGGTCCAGATACGCAGTATTTT.

As concerns this clonotype: The germline gene is not matched at one end of the junction; a read error may be the cause. The chain uses TRBV7-7 and TRBJ2-1; 7 positions match TRBD2. The CDR3 has 13 residues. Germline V gene lookup returns CDR1 SSHAT and CDR2 FNYEAQ (reference sequence). The CDR3 loop reads CASSLQREGEQFF. The CDR3 coding sequence is TGTGCTAGCAGCTTACAGCGGGAAGGGGAGCAGTTCTTC.

The chain employs TRBV5-4 and TRBJ2-3; D unresolved. CDR3 size: 17 residues. Trimming left V 0 bases short and J 1 base short, with 15 bases between. The germline V gene encodes CDR1 SGHNT and CDR2 YYREEE (reference sequence). CDR3 coding DNA: TGTGCCAGCAGCTTGGCCTTGGGGTTGTCTGGCACAGATACGCAGTATTTT. Amino acid sequence: CASSLALGLSGTDTQYF.

At least ten counts were recorded for this clonotype. V usage is TRBV28 and J usage is TRBJ1-1; D not resolved. CDR3 length equals 13 residues. Per the germline V gene, CDR1 is MDHEN and CDR2 is SYDVKM. Deletions cut 8 bases from V and 4 bases from J, with 14 bases between. The CDR3 spells CASFIEAGTEAFF. The CDR3 region has the DNA TGTGCCAGCTTTATTGAGGCTGGCACTGAAGCTTTCTTT.

This clonotype was counted at least ten times. V gene TRBV27 combines with J gene TRBJ1-4, with D perhaps matching TRBD1 (5 bases). V lost 5 bases and J 2 bases, leaving 9 bases between the germline ends. CDR1 is MNHEY, CDR2 SMNVEV, per germline (reference sequence). This CDR3 spans 14 amino acids. The DNA for the CDR3 is TGTGCCAGCAGTATCAGGGCTACTAATGAAAAACTGTTTTTT. Its protein is CASSIRATNEKLFF.

Note on this clonotype: At one of its ends the junction is not consistent with the germline gene, which may arise from a read error. The V call is TRBV19, the J call TRBJ1-2; D unresolved. CDR1 LNHDA and CDR2 SQIVND come from the germline V gene (reference sequence). The CDR3 is 15 residues long. CDR3 bases: TGTGCCAGTAGTACGACGGTAACAGCTAACTATGGCCACACCTTC. Its translation: CASSTTVTANYGHTF. Full variable domain (outside the CDR3, taken from reference TRBV19 and TRBJ1-2): DGGITQSPKYLFRKEGQNVTLSCEQNLNHDAMYWYRQDPGQGLRLIYYSQIVNDFQKGDIAEGYSVSREKKESFPLTVTSAQKNPTAFYLCASSTTVTANYGHTFGSGTRLTVV.

This rearrangement joins TRBV15 to TRBJ2-7; maybe TRBD2 (6 bases). This CDR3 region has 15 residues. The V end lost 1 base, the J end lost 3 bases, and 13 bases lay between the germline ends. Germline-derived CDR1 and CDR2 are LNHNV and YYDKDF (reference sequence). CDR3 in DNA: TGTGCCACCAGCAGAGGACGGGCCGGGGGCTACGAGCAGTACTTC. It specifies CATSRGRAGGYEQYF. Based on the CDR3 plus reference TRBV15 and TRBJ2-7, the full variable domain is DAMVIQNPRYQVTQFGKPVTLSCSQTLNHNVMYWYQQKSSQAPKLLFHYYDKDFNNEADTPDNFQSRRPNTSFCFLDIRSPGLGDTAMYLCATSRGRAGGYEQYFGPGTRLTVT.

This sequence joins TRBV3-1 and TRBJ2-2; D is ambiguous. V was clipped by 2 bases and J by 9 bases, with 19 bases between them. The CDR3 is 16 residues long. Germline V gene lookup returns CDR1 LGHDT and CDR2 YNNKEL (reference sequence). CDR3: CASSQQSVTNTRELFF. The CDR3 nucleotides read TGTGCCAGCAGCCAACAGTCAGTGACCAATACGCGGGAGCTGTTTTTT. The full variable domain, in which reference TRBV3-1 and TRBJ2-2 provide the parts outside the CDR3, is DTAVSQTPKYLVTQMGNDKSIKCEQNLGHDTMYWYKQDSKKFLKIMFSYNNKELIINETVPNRFSPKSPDKAHLNLHINSLELGDSAVYFCASSQQSVTNTRELFFGEGSRLTVL.

This clonotype was detected many times. The CDR3 DNA reads TGTGCCAGCAGTTATTACAGGATAAATGAAAAACTGTTTTTT. Its protein is CASSYYRINEKLFF. The chain combines TRBV6-2 or TRBV6-3 with TRBJ1-4; D may be TRBD1 (5 bases). Trimming pared 3 bases from V and 5 bases from J, leaving 10 bases between. This CDR3 contains 14 residues. CDR1 and CDR2 (germline): MNHEY, SVGEGT.

This clonotype was detected only once. A read error likely explains this, since a far larger clone differs by one base. CDR3 protein: CASSLNQGASGSYNEQFF. CDR3 nucleotide sequence: TGTGCCAGCAGCTTGAACCAGGGGGCGTCAGGCTCCTACAATGAGCAGTTCTTC. The J gene is TRBJ2-1, the V gene TRBV7-2; TRBD1 matches 8 bases. Germline V gene lookup returns CDR1 SGHTA and CDR2 FQGNSA. This CDR3 is built from 18 residues. J was trimmed by 0 bases and V by 3 bases; bases with no gene match: 10.

The table lists this clonotype with a few counts. This chain connects TRBV5-1 to TRBJ1-5; D call uncertain. Germline V gene sequence: CDR1 SGHRS, CDR2 YFSETQ. The V gene lost 3 bases and the J gene lost 3 bases, with 13 bases spanning the gap. The CDR3 length is 15 residues. CDR3 amino acids: CASSWSNEPNQPQHF. The CDR3, as DNA: TGCGCCAGCAGCTGGTCGAACGAACCCAATCAGCCCCAGCATTTT.

This clonotype was detected a few times. V gene TRBV12-3 or TRBV12-4 combines with J gene TRBJ1-3, with D unclear. The CDR3 has 11 amino acids. The V end was cut by 5 bases, the J end by 6 bases, with 5 bases between. CDR3 coding DNA: TGTGCCAGCAGTCAATCAAACACCATATATTTT. It is translated as CASSQSNTIYF.

This clonotype came up many times. The chain couples TRBV30 to TRBJ1-1; D is ambiguous. The CDR3 runs to 13 residues. Germline values: CDR1 GTSNPN, CDR2 SVGIG (reference sequence). V was shortened by 0 bases and J by 4 bases, with 9 bases between the two germline ends. CDR3 region: CAWSVLGGTEAFF. The CDR3 bases are TGTGCCTGGAGTGTACTTGGTGGCACTGAAGCTTTCTTT.

The chain links TRBV20-1 to TRBJ2-1; possibly TRBD2 for D (6 bases). V was pared by 5 bases and J by 12 bases, with 17 bases between. Germline lookup yields CDR1 DFQATT and CDR2 SNEGSKA (reference sequence). The CDR3 has 12 amino acids. CDR3 bases: TGCAGTGCTGGGGGGAAGGTAGTTTGGCAGTTCTTC. It codes for CSAGGKVVWQFF.

In its sample, this clonotype was seen a few times. This chain connects TRBV6-1 to TRBJ2-7; D possibly corresponds to TRBD1 (5 bases). V lost 2 bases to trimming and J lost 4 bases, with 12 bases between them. The CDR3 extends over 14 amino acids. The germline V gene has CDR1 MNHNS and CDR2 SASEGT. The CDR3 region is CASSEPSGYYEQYF. The CDR3 region has the DNA TGTGCCAGCAGTGAACCCTCAGGGTATTACGAGCAGTACTTC.

The chain has TRBV2 and TRBJ1-1; a weak D match, TRBD1 (5 bases). CDR3 length: 14 amino acids. Germline assignment: CDR1 SNHLY and CDR2 FYNNEI. V was clipped by 9 bases and J by 5 bases, with 19 bases between them. CDR3 amino acids: CARQTTGGSTEAFF. The DNA for the CDR3 is TGTGCCAGACAGACAACCGGGGGGTCGACTGAAGCTTTCTTT.

The rearrangement links TRBV5-1 to TRBJ2-5, with a weak D call TRBD2 (5 bases). This CDR3 comprises 15 residues. The germline gives CDR1 SGHRS, CDR2 YFSETQ. V was shortened by 3 bases and J by 2 bases, with 14 bases between the two germline ends. CDR3 coding DNA: TGCGCCAGCAGCTCCCAGTTCGGGGTACAAGAGACCCAGTACTTC. Translating it yields CASSSQFGVQETQYF.

This clonotype has just a few counts. This chain uses TRBV6-2 or TRBV6-3 with TRBJ2-1; 15 bases map to TRBD2. The germline V gene encodes CDR1 MNHEY and CDR2 SVGEGT. The trim removed 1 base at V and 7 bases at J, leaving 2 bases unmatched. CDR3 length: 16 amino acids. CDR3 sequence (DNA): TGTGCCAGCAGTTACTTAGGACTAGCGGGAGGGAATGAGCAGTTCTTC. Translation: CASSYLGLAGGNEQFF.

In this sample, this clonotype turned up a few times. The chain joins TRBV6-2 or TRBV6-3 to TRBJ2-7, with 14 bases aligning to TRBD2. Germline V gene data show CDR1 as MNHEY and CDR2 as SVGEGT. The CDR3 consists of 16 residues. Unmatched junction bases numbered 5, after V lost 4 bases and J lost 3 bases. CDR3 sequence reads: CASSWGLAGAGYEQYF. CDR3 DNA sequence: TGTGCCAGCAGTTGGGGACTAGCGGGAGCAGGCTACGAGCAGTACTTC.

The rearrangement links TRBV4-1 to TRBJ2-1; D is perhaps TRBD2 (5 bases). Germline assignment: CDR1 MGHRA and CDR2 YSYEKL. V dropped 2 bases and J dropped 4 bases, with 15 bases sitting between them. CDR3 length: 16 residues. CDR3 protein: CASSQLGLDRYNEQFF. The CDR3 DNA sequence: TGCGCCAGCAGCCAACTTGGACTTGATCGTTACAATGAGCAGTTCTTC.

V and J are TRBV5-1 and TRBJ2-7; 9 bases match TRBD2. Germline lookup yields CDR1 SGHRS and CDR2 YFSETQ. The CDR3 has 16 residues. With V trimmed by 4 bases and J by 0 bases, 8 bases remained unmatched. CDR3 residues: CASSPFGGRDSYEQYF. The CDR3 bases are TGCGCCAGCAGCCCGTTTGGCGGGAGGGACTCCTACGAGCAGTACTTC. Supplemented by reference TRBV5-1 and TRBJ2-7, the full variable domain reads KAGVTQTPRYLIKTRGQQVTLSCSPISGHRSVSWYQQTPGQGLQFLFEYFSETQRNKGNFPGRFSGRQFSNSRSEMNVSTLELGDSALYLCASSPFGGRDSYEQYFGPGTRLTVT.

This clonotype was detected ten times or more. The rearrangement uses TRBV2 and TRBJ1-1; D not resolved. The CDR3 spans 11 residues. Germline V gene lookup returns CDR1 SNHLY and CDR2 FYNNEI. Trimming shortened V by 8 bases and J by 6 bases, and 10 bases separated the two germline ends. The CDR3 DNA is TGTGCCAGCTTCCCAGGCGCTGAAGCTTTCTTT. This translates into CASFPGAEAFF.

This clonotype was detected only a few times. This chain joins TRBV4-1 and TRBJ1-4, with D maybe TRBD1 (5 bases). CDR1 MGHRA and CDR2 YSYEKL come from the germline V gene. The CDR3 runs 15 residues. V lost 1 base and J lost 8, with 14 bases in between. CDR3 bases: TGCGCCAGCAGCCAAGCGAGTCAGGGAGAGGAAAAACTGTTTTTT. Protein: CASSQASQGEEKLFF.

The rearrangement joins TRBV19 to TRBJ1-6, with TRBD1 matching over 7 bases. V dropped 8 bases and J dropped 7; count of bases not matched to a gene: 11. This CDR3 comprises 15 residues. Germline CDR1 and CDR2: LNHDA and SQIVND (reference sequence). The CDR3: CASEDRRSGNSPLHF. The CDR3 nucleotides are TGTGCCAGTGAGGACAGGCGAAGTGGGAATTCACCCCTCCACTTT.